These 30 T cell receptor beta chains were all obtained from the same sample, sequenced in a study of cytomegalovirus exposure and HLA in healthy donors. It was with 60 Vbeta and 13 Jbeta primers that the PCR ran. Using immunoSEQ multiplex PCR, the repertoire was profiled, and TCRdb retains in-frame clones only, with some absent. Of 95,000 to 150,000 clones listed, around 67% are singletons. The sample was PBMCs. These receptors were collected from a woman between 40 and 55 years old in good health and CMV-seronegative.

The chain couples TRBV6-1 to TRBJ1-6; unclear D gene. This CDR3 region has 15 residues. Germline CDR1 MNHNS, CDR2 SASEGT. V lost 7 bases to trimming and J lost 6 bases, with 16 bases between them. CDR3 sequence reads: CASIPPGGGNSPLHF. CDR3 sequence (DNA): TGTGCCAGCATCCCCCCAGGAGGCGGTAATTCACCCCTCCACTTT.

The chain uses TRBV11-2 and TRBJ1-1; D uncertain. V was cut by 5 bases and J by 4 bases, with 14 bases left in between. Germline CDR1 reads SGHAT; CDR2 reads FQNNGV. This CDR3 spans 14 amino acids. This CDR3 is CASSPDGGRTEAFF. The CDR3 nucleotides read TGTGCCAGCAGCCCGGATGGAGGTCGCACTGAAGCTTTCTTT.

This chain connects TRBV9 to TRBJ2-7; D is possibly TRBD2 (5 bases). Trimming cost V 4 bases and J 4 bases, with 9 bases left between them. This CDR3 comprises 12 residues. Germline assignment: CDR1 SGDLS and CDR2 YYNGEE. Here the CDR3 reads CASSPGGYEQYF. Written as DNA, the CDR3 is TGTGCCAGCAGCCCAGGAGGTTACGAGCAGTACTTC.

The genes are TRBV7-9 and TRBJ2-3; D perhaps matches TRBD1 (5 bases). Germline V CDR1 and CDR2: SEHNR, FQNEAQ (reference sequence). This CDR3 comprises 14 residues. The ends were cut back, 1 base at V and 0 bases at J, with 5 bases in the middle. The CDR3 nucleotides read TGTGCCAGCAGCTTAGAGGGGAGCACAGATACGCAGTATTTT. Its translation is CASSLEGSTDTQYF.

V gene TRBV7-3 combines with J gene TRBJ1-6; D may be TRBD1 (6 bases). The CDR3 extends over 15 amino acids. Germline V lookup: CDR1 SGHTA, CDR2 FQGTGA. Trimming took off 3 bases at V and 1 base at J, with 7 bases between the two ends. The chain's CDR3 is CASSLQGSYNSPLHF. CDR3 bases: TGTGCCAGCAGCTTGCAGGGGTCCTATAATTCACCCCTCCACTTT.

This clone was detected once. J is TRBJ2-5 and V is TRBV30; TRBD2 agrees at 15 bases. The CDR3 contains 16 residues. Germline V gene lookup returns CDR1 GTSNPN and CDR2 SVGIG (reference sequence). The V and J ends lost 1 base and 2 bases, in that order; junction bases with no gene match: 2. The CDR3 DNA sequence: TGTGCCTGGAGTGAGGGGACTAGCGGGGGGCAAGAGACCCAGTACTTC. Translating gives CAWSEGTSGGQETQYF. Full variable domain (missing parts from reference TRBV30 and TRBJ2-5): SQTIHQWPATLVQPVGSPLSLECTVEGTSNPNLYWYRQAAGRGLQLLFYSVGIGQISSEVPQNLSASRPQDRQFILSSKKLLLSDSGFYLCAWSEGTSGGQETQYFGPGTRLLVL.

This clone was found once. This chain joins TRBV30 and TRBJ2-2; 7 bases are shared with TRBD2. Trimming at V came to 0 bases and at J to 4 bases, leaving 8 bases not matched to a gene. CDR1 GTSNPN and CDR2 SVGIG come from the germline V gene (reference sequence). This CDR3 has 16 amino acids. The CDR3, as DNA: TGTGCCTGGAGTGTACAATTCGGGAGGAGCACCGGGGAGCTGTTTTTT. Encoded protein: CAWSVQFGRSTGELFF. Variable domain in full (rest from reference TRBV30 and TRBJ2-2): SQTIHQWPATLVQPVGSPLSLECTVEGTSNPNLYWYRQAAGRGLQLLFYSVGIGQISSEVPQNLSASRPQDRQFILSSKKLLLSDSGFYLCAWSVQFGRSTGELFFGEGSRLTVL.

This chain uses TRBV5-1 with TRBJ2-5; TRBD2 is a possible D gene (7 bases). The CDR3 contains 15 residues. Trimming stripped 4 bases from V and 1 base from J, with 14 bases between. The germline CDR1 and CDR2 sequences are SGHRS and YFSETQ. CDR3: CASSNGGLGQETQYF. The DNA for the CDR3 is TGCGCCAGCAGCAACGGGGGGCTGGGCCAAGAGACCCAGTACTTC. Based on the CDR3 plus reference TRBV5-1 and TRBJ2-5, the full variable domain is KAGVTQTPRYLIKTRGQQVTLSCSPISGHRSVSWYQQTPGQGLQFLFEYFSETQRNKGNFPGRFSGRQFSNSRSEMNVSTLELGDSALYLCASSNGGLGQETQYFGPGTRLLVL.

This clone has more than one count but fewer than ten. CDR3 amino acids: CASRVGSGANVLTF. CDR3 coding DNA: TGTGCCAGCAGGGTCGGGTCTGGGGCCAACGTCCTGACTTTC. The chain has TRBV7-9 and TRBJ2-6; D is unclear. CDR3 length: 14 amino acids. Germline CDR1 is SEHNR and CDR2 is FQNEAQ (reference sequence). The germline V and J ends were trimmed by 6 bases and 1 base, with 7 bases remaining between them.

The rearrangement joins TRBV19 to TRBJ1-3; D unresolved. Germline V gene data show CDR1 as LNHDA and CDR2 as SQIVND (reference sequence). The CDR3 consists of 14 residues. V dropped 6 bases and J dropped 0 bases, with 9 bases sitting between them. This CDR3 is CASSEQLSGNTIYF. The CDR3 nucleotides are TGTGCCAGTAGCGAACAGCTCTCTGGAAACACCATATATTTT.

The chain links TRBV28 to TRBJ1-1; a weak D match, TRBD1 (5 bases). Trimming removed 10 bases from V and 0 bases from J, with 18 bases in between. The CDR3 is made up of 15 amino acids. Germline loops: CDR1 MDHEN, CDR2 SYDVKM. CDR3: CATIRGGIMNTEAFF. In nucleotides, the CDR3 is TGTGCCACCATTCGTGGGGGGATTATGAACACTGAAGCTTTCTTT.

The chain employs TRBV7-9 and TRBJ1-2; 10 positions match TRBD1. This CDR3 region has 16 residues. Per the germline V gene, CDR1 is SEHNR and CDR2 is FQNEAQ (reference sequence). V lost 2 bases and J lost 3; bases outside the gene matches: 6. In nucleotides, the CDR3 is TGTGCCAGCAGCTTATGGACAGGGGGAGCGGACTATGGCTACACCTTC. Translation gives CASSLWTGGADYGYTF.

The CDR3 nucleotides read TGTGCCAGCAGCGCGGGAACCACAGATACGCAGTATTTT. Amino acid sequence: CASSAGTTDTQYF. The V gene is TRBV7-9, the J gene TRBJ2-3, with D possibly being TRBD2 (6 bases). The germline CDR1 and CDR2 sequences are SEHNR and FQNEAQ (reference sequence). The CDR3 runs 13 residues. Trimming took off 5 bases at V and 2 bases at J, with 8 bases between the two ends.

The chain is built from TRBV2 and TRBJ2-1; 8 nucleotides line up with TRBD2. CDR1 SNHLY and CDR2 FYNNEI come from the germline V gene. This CDR3 has 17 residues. After removal of 1 base from V and 8 bases from J, the junction contained 13 bases not matched to a gene. The DNA for the CDR3 is TGTGCCAGCAGTGAAGGGCTAGCGGGTGGGGTGTACGATGAGCAGTTCTTC. This sequence encodes CASSEGLAGGVYDEQFF.

V gene TRBV7-9 combines with J gene TRBJ2-7; TRBD2 aligns across 7 bases. This CDR3 spans 15 amino acids. Unmatched junction bases numbered 7, after V lost 0 bases and J lost 5 bases. Germline V lookup: CDR1 SEHNR, CDR2 FQNEAQ (reference sequence). For the CDR3, the DNA is TGTGCCAGCAGCTTAGCTTGGGGGAGGGACGACGAGCAGTACTTC. The encoded protein is CASSLAWGRDDEQYF.

This rearrangement joins TRBV2 to TRBJ2-4, with 7 bases matching TRBD2. Germline lookup yields CDR1 SNHLY and CDR2 FYNNEI. V lost 5 bases and J lost 4; bases outside the gene matches: 2. The CDR3 has 13 amino acids. The CDR3 is CASSPGGKNIQYF. The CDR3 nucleotides are TGTGCCAGCAGTCCGGGGGGAAAAAACATTCAGTACTTC. Full variable domain (rest looked up from reference TRBV2 and TRBJ2-4): EPEVTQTPSHQVTQMGQEVILRCVPISNHLYFYWYRQILGQKVEFLVSFYNNEISEKSEIFDDQFSVERPDGSNFTLKIRSTKLEDSAMYFCASSPGGKNIQYFGAGTRLSVL.

The chain uses TRBV5-1 and TRBJ2-7, with TRBD1 matching 12 bases. V dropped 3 bases and J dropped 4; count of bases not matched to a gene: 8. CDR3 length: 16 residues. Germline-derived CDR1 and CDR2 are SGHRS and YFSETQ. The CDR3 DNA reads TGCGCCAGCAGCTGGCCGGGACAGGGGGCGCGGTACGAGCAGTACTTC. Translated: CASSWPGQGARYEQYF.

The rearrangement uses TRBV21-1 and TRBJ1-3; the D segment call TRBD1 is taken from the table without a DNA check. TRBV21-1 is a known pseudogene. CDR3 size: 20 residues. The CDR3 reads CASSRSRDRGLLDSGNTIYF. Written as DNA, the CDR3 is TGTGCCAGCAGCCGATCAAGGGACAGGGGGCTTTTAGATTCGGGAAACACCATATATTTT.

Details on this clone: In the same sample, other DNA sequences code for this CDR3. V and J are TRBV4-2 and TRBJ2-7, with 10 bases that match TRBD1. Per germline, CDR1 LGHNA and CDR2 YNFKEQ. J lost 4 bases, V lost 0 bases, and 3 bases had no gene match. There are 15 residues in the CDR3. CDR3 amino acids: CASSQERTGGYEQYF. The CDR3, as DNA: TGTGCCAGCAGCCAAGAAAGGACAGGGGGATACGAGCAGTACTTC.

V usage is TRBV7-7 and J usage is TRBJ2-3; D unresolved. This CDR3 spans 13 amino acids. From germline, CDR1 is SSHAT and CDR2 FNYEAQ (reference sequence). The V end lost 4 bases, the J end lost 6 bases, and 11 bases lay between the germline ends. CDR3 in DNA: TGTGCCAGCAGCTCTAATAGAATGGATACGCAGTATTTT. This gives the protein CASSSNRMDTQYF.

The gene calls are TRBV9 and TRBJ2-7, with 10 bases fitting TRBD1. The CDR3 has 16 amino acids. V lost 0 bases to trimming and J lost 6 bases; unmatched junction nucleotides: 9. Germline V gives CDR1 SGDLS, CDR2 YYNGEE. CDR3 sequence (DNA): TGTGCCAGCAGCGTAGGTCCCGGGACAGGGGCAGGCGAGCAGTACTTC. Translating gives CASSVGPGTGAGEQYF.

CDR3 sequence: CASSPRTGGNYGYTF. The CDR3 DNA is TGCGCCAGCAGCCCGCGGACAGGGGGGAACTATGGCTACACCTTC. V is TRBV4-1 and J is TRBJ1-2; 10 bases are shared with TRBD1. V dropped 4 bases and J dropped 2; count of bases not matched to a gene: 4. The CDR3 is made up of 15 amino acids. The germline CDR1 and CDR2 sequences are MGHRA and YSYEKL.

This clone was found a few times. V and J are TRBV19 and TRBJ1-1; 8 nucleotides line up with TRBD1. V trimming: 6 bases; J trimming: 4 bases; junction bases outside the gene matches: 7. The CDR3 is made up of 14 amino acids. The germline V gene has CDR1 LNHDA and CDR2 SQIVND (reference sequence). In nucleotides, the CDR3 is TGTGCCAGTAGGTCGGACAGGGTGAGCACTGAAGCTTTCTTT. Translated: CASRSDRVSTEAFF.

CDR3 protein: CASNWDSLNYGYTF. The DNA for the CDR3 is TGTGCCAGCAACTGGGACAGCCTTAACTATGGCTACACCTTC. This chain links TRBV6-1 with TRBJ1-2; 7 bases match TRBD1. V shed 7 bases, J shed 1 base, and the junction held 6 bases outside the gene matches. This CDR3 comprises 14 residues. Germline CDR1 MNHNS, CDR2 SASEGT.

CDR3 DNA: TGTGCCAGCAGCCCGGGACTAGCGGGAGCCCATGAGCAGTTCTTC. It translates to CASSPGLAGAHEQFF. The J gene is TRBJ2-1, the V gene TRBV11-3; TRBD2 aligns across 14 bases. The V gene end was trimmed by 5 bases and the J gene end by 8 bases; junction bases not matched to a gene: 5. There are 15 residues in the CDR3. Germline CDR1 and CDR2: SGHNT and YENEEA.

This chain joins TRBV10-3 and TRBJ2-2; D may match TRBD1 or TRBD2 (5 bases each). The CDR3 sequence is 16 residues long. Germline V gives CDR1 ENHRY, CDR2 SYGVKD. Trimming left V 10 bases short and J 0 bases short, with 18 bases between. The CDR3 coding sequence is TGTGCCACCAGGGCGGGTGTGTCCGCGAACACCGGGGAGCTGTTTTTT. This sequence encodes CATRAGVSANTGELFF.

V is TRBV30 and J is TRBJ1-5; D is unresolved. This CDR3 spans 13 amino acids. Deletions cut 2 bases from V and 3 bases from J, with 8 bases between. CDR1 GTSNPN and CDR2 SVGIG come from the germline V gene (reference sequence). DNA of the CDR3: TGTGCCTGGAGTCCCGAGCACAATCAGCCCCAGCATTTT. It is translated as CAWSPEHNQPQHF.

The chain links TRBV7-9 to TRBJ1-4; D remains unclear. In germline, CDR1 is SEHNR, CDR2 FQNEAQ (reference sequence). The V and J ends lost 2 bases and 8 bases respectively, with 12 bases between them. The CDR3 runs 14 residues. This CDR3 reads CASSLSSGEEKLFF. In nucleotides, the CDR3 is TGTGCCAGCAGCTTAAGTTCAGGCGAGGAAAAACTGTTTTTT.

The V and J genes are TRBV11-1 and TRBJ2-2; 9 nucleotides align to TRBD1. Germline loops: CDR1 SGHAT, CDR2 FQDESV (reference sequence). V lost 5 bases to trimming and J lost 0 bases; unmatched junction nucleotides: 7. This CDR3 has 17 amino acids. The chain's CDR3 is CASSPGQGMANTGELFF. CDR3 nucleotides: TGTGCCAGCAGCCCGGGACAGGGCATGGCGAACACCGGGGAGCTGTTTTTT.

The V and J genes are TRBV9 and TRBJ1-3; 7 nucleotides line up with TRBD1. The CDR3 is 15 residues long. Looked up from germline, CDR1 is SGDLS and CDR2 is YYNGEE. Trimming at V came to 3 bases and at J to 3 bases, leaving 6 bases not matched to a gene. The CDR3 loop reads CASSGDQGVGNTIYF. In DNA, the CDR3 is TGTGCCAGCAGCGGCGACCAGGGGGTTGGAAACACCATATATTTT. The full variable domain, in which reference TRBV9 and TRBJ1-3 provide the parts outside the CDR3, is DSGVTQTPKHLITATGQRVTLRCSPRSGDLSVYWYQQSLDQGLQFLIQYYNGEERAKGNILERFSAQQFPDLHSELNLSSLELGDSALYFCASSGDQGVGNTIYFGEGSWLTVV.